This entry features one T cell receptor beta chain sequence. This record belongs to a study of early T cells in non-severe SARS-CoV-2 infection. About the study: Unsorted whole-blood RNA was sequenced in bulk, leaving chains unpaired.

As part of library construction, unique molecular identifiers were attached to individual cDNA molecules. Each CDR3 protein gets one entry after TCRdb re-called the 5' RACE reads with MiXCR. The sample carries 40,000 to 55,000 distinct CDR3 sequences, approximately 6.1% recorded once. The CDR3 contains 13 residues. Trimming removed 6 bases from V and 6 bases from J, with 18 bases in between. Per germline, CDR1 DFQATT and CDR2 SNEGSKA (reference sequence). The rearrangement joins TRBV20-1 to TRBJ2-7; D possibly corresponds to TRBD1 (6 bases). Sequenced here: whole blood, sampled at baseline. This TCR was sampled from an adult who was a healthcare worker with PCR-confirmed SARS-CoV-2 infection or an uninfected control (not recorded which). The CDR3 DNA sequence: TGCAGTGCGCTCGGGCAGGGGACGGGCGAGCAGTACTTC. Amino acids: CSALGQGTGEQYF.